The rows below give T cell receptor beta chains drawn from one sample of a study of cytomegalovirus exposure and HLA in healthy donors. Only in-frame clones appear in the TCRdb table, and some are missing; sequencing was by immunoSEQ multiplex PCR. Of about 56,000 clones in the sample, approximately 90% are singletons; the top ten hold about 1.1%. The sample consisted of PBMCs. The receptors were sampled from a man aged 18 to 35 in good health and CMV-seronegative. Both conserved end residues are part of each CDR3. Fields, in order: V gene, J gene, CDR3 length, D gene, CDR3 DNA, CDR3 protein. The D gene is left open where the match is weak.

v_gene: TRBV4-3; j_gene: TRBJ2-5; len: 14; d_gene: TRBD2; CDR3nt: TGCGCCAGCAGCCAAGATACTAGCGCTGAGACCCAGTACTTC; CDR3aa: CASSQDTSAETQYF
v_gene: TRBV19; j_gene: TRBJ1-1; len: 14; d_gene: -; CDR3nt: TGTGCCAGTAGTATCAAACACCTGAACACTGAAGCTTTCTTT; CDR3aa: CASSIKHLNTEAFF
v_gene: TRBV29-1; j_gene: TRBJ2-7; len: 14; d_gene: TRBD2; CDR3nt: TGCAGCGTTGAGGGGACTAGCGGGCGCCACGAGCAGTACTTC; CDR3aa: CSVEGTSGRHEQYF
v_gene: TRBV6-5; j_gene: TRBJ2-3; len: 16; d_gene: -; CDR3nt: TGTGCCAGCAGTTACGGGGGGAGGCAAGGCCAAGATACGCAGTATTTT; CDR3aa: CASSYGGRQGQDTQYF
v_gene: TRBV5-6; j_gene: TRBJ1-5; len: 15; d_gene: -; CDR3nt: TGTGCCAGCAGCCCGGGGGGCGGAGGGAATCAGCCCCAGCATTTT; CDR3aa: CASSPGGGGNQPQHF
v_gene: TRBV6-5; j_gene: TRBJ2-7; len: 14; d_gene: TRBD2; CDR3nt: TGTGCCAGCAGCCCCACTAGCGGGAGGTACGAGCAGTACTTC; CDR3aa: CASSPTSGRYEQYF
v_gene: TRBV19; j_gene: TRBJ2-2; len: 14; d_gene: TRBD1; CDR3nt: TGTGCCACTACGACAGGGCCCTACACCGGGGAGCTGTTTTTT; CDR3aa: CATTTGPYTGELFF
v_gene: TRBV19; j_gene: TRBJ1-1; len: 16; d_gene: -; CDR3nt: TGTGCCAGTAGAGGGGCTAAGGGCAGAATGAACACTGAAGCTTTCTTT; CDR3aa: CASRGAKGRMNTEAFF
v_gene: TRBV27; j_gene: TRBJ2-7; len: 15; d_gene: TRBD1; CDR3nt: TGTGCCAGCAGTCTGACAGGGGTCGAAACCTACGAGCAGTACTTC; CDR3aa: CASSLTGVETYEQYF
v_gene: TRBV7-2; j_gene: TRBJ2-3; len: 16; d_gene: -; CDR3nt: TGTGCCAGCAGCCCCAAAGGCGGGATAAGTTGGAATACGCAGTATTTT; CDR3aa: CASSPKGGISWNTQYF
v_gene: TRBV7-8; j_gene: TRBJ2-7; len: 15; d_gene: TRBD2; CDR3nt: TGTGCCAGCAGCTTAAATAGCGGGAGTCACTACGAGCAGTACTTC; CDR3aa: CASSLNSGSHYEQYF